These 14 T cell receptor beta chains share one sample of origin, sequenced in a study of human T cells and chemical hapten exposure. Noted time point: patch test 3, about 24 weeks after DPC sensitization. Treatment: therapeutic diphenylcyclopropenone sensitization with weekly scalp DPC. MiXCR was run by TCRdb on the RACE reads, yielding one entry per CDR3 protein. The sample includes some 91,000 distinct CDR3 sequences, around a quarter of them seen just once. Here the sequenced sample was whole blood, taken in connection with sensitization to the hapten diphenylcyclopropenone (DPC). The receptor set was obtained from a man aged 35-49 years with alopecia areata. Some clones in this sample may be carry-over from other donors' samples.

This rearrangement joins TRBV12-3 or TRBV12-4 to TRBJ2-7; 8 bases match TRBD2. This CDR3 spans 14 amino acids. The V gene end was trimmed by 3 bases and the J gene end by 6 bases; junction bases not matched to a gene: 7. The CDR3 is CASSFREGLREQYF. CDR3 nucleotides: TGTGCCAGCAGTTTCCGGGAGGGCCTCCGCGAGCAGTACTTC.

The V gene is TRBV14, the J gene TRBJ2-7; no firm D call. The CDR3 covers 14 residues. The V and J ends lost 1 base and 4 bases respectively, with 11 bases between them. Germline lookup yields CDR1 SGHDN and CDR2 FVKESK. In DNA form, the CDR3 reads TGTGCCAGCAGCCAAGCCCGTGGTCGGTACGAGCAGTACTTC. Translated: CASSQARGRYEQYF.

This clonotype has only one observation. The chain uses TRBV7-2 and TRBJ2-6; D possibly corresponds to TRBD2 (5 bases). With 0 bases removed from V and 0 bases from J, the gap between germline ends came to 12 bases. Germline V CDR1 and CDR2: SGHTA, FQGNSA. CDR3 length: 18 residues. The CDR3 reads CASSLAAGRPSGANVLTF. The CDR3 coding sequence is TGTGCCAGCAGCTTAGCGGCGGGCAGGCCCTCTGGGGCCAACGTCCTGACTTTC.

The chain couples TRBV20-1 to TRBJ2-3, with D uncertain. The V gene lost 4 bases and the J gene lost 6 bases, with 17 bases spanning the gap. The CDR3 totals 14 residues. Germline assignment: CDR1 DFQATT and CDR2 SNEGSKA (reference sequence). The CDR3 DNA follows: TGCAGTGCTAACCCTTTGCTGGAGAGGGATACGCAGTATTTT. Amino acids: CSANPLLERDTQYF.

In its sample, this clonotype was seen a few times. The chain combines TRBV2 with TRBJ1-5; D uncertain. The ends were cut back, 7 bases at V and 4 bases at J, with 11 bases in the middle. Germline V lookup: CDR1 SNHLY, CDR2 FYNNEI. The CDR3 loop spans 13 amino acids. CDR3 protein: CASTMTDNQPQHF. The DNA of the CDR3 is TGTGCCAGCACCATGACTGATAATCAGCCCCAGCATTTT.

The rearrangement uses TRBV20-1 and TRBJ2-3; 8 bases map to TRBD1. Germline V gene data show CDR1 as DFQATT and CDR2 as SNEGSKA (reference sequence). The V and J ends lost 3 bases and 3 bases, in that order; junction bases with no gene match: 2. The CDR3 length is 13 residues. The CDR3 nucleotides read TGCAGTGCTAGGGACAGGGCAACAGATACGCAGTATTTT. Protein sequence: CSARDRATDTQYF.

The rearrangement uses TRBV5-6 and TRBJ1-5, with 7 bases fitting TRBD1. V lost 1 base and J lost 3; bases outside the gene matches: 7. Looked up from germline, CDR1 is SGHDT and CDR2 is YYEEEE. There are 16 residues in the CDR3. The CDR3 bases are TGTGCCAGCAGCTTGCTTGGCAGGGGGGTCAATCAGCCCCAGCATTTT. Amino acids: CASSLLGRGVNQPQHF. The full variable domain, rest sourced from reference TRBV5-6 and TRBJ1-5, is DAGVTQSPTHLIKTRGQQVTLRCSPKSGHDTVSWYQQALGQGPQFIFQYYEEEERQRGNFPDRFSGHQFPNYSSELNVNALLLGDSALYLCASSLLGRGVNQPQHFGDGTRLSIL.

CDR3 DNA: TGTGCCAGCAGTTACGTACAGGCGGATGAGCAGTTCTTC. This gives the protein CASSYVQADEQFF. V usage is TRBV6-2 or TRBV6-3 and J usage is TRBJ2-1, with D maybe TRBD1 (5 bases). Looked up from germline, CDR1 is MNHEY and CDR2 is SVGEGT. CDR3 length: 13 amino acids. Deletions cut 2 bases from V and 8 bases from J, with 10 bases between.

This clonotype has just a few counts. The CDR3 DNA sequence: TGTGCCAGCAGTTTATCAGTATCCTACGAGCAGTACTTC. This translates into CASSLSVSYEQYF. The chain couples TRBV12-3 or TRBV12-4 to TRBJ2-7; no clear D. The CDR3 loop spans 13 amino acids. The germline V and J ends were trimmed by 2 bases and 1 base, with 6 bases remaining between them.

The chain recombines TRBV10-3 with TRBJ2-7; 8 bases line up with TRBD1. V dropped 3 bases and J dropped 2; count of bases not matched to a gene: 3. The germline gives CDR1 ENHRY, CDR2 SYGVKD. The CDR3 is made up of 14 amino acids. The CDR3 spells CAISDFRGPYEQYF. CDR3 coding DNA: TGTGCCATCAGTGATTTCAGGGGGCCCTACGAGCAGTACTTC.

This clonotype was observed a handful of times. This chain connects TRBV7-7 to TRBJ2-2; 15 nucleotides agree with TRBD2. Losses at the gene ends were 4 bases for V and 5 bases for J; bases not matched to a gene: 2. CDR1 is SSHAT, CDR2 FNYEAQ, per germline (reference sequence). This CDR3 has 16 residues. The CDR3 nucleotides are TGTGCCAGCAGCTCGGGACTAGCGGGAGGTACCGGGGAGCTGTTTTTT. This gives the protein CASSSGLAGGTGELFF.

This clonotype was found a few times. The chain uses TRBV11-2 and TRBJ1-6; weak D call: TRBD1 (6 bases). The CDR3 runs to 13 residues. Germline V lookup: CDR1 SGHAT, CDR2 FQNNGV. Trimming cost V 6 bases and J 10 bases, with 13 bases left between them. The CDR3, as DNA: TGTGCCAGCAGTCCTTCAGGGGTCTCACCCCTCCACTTT. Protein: CASSPSGVSPLHF.

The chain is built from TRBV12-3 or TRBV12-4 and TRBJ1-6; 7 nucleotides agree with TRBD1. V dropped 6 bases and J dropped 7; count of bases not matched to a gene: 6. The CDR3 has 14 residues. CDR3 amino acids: CASRPGTANSPLHF. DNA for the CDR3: TGTGCCAGCAGGCCCGGGACAGCGAATTCACCCCTCCACTTT.

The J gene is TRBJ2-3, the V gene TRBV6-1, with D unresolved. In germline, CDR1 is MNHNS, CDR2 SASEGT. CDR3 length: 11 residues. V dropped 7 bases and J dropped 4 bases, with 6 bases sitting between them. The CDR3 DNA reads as TGTGCCAGCATTTATGCAGATACGCAGTATTTT. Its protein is CASIYADTQYF.